One TCR beta chain is described in this entry. The sample belongs to a study of CD8+ T cells in alopecia areata. RNA was isolated and reverse transcribed to cDNA, the sequencing template. This table comes from immunoSEQ multiplex PCR, and its TCRdb copy is limited to in-frame clones, with some not included. Seen here are more than 90,000 clones, around 55% observed once, and the top ten hold about 14%. Germline V gives CDR1 SQVTM, CDR2 ANQGSEA. The CDR3 runs 13 residues. Trimming stripped 4 bases from V and 5 bases from J, with 12 bases between. The treatment here: oral pan-JAK inhibitor, 5-10 mg twice daily.

This specimen was CD8+ T cells sorted from blood, taken at week 4, from a patient treated with tofacitinib. The rearrangement joins TRBV29-1 to TRBJ1-5; possibly TRBD1 for D (5 bases). The sequence was obtained from a human donor with alopecia areata. CDR3 sequence reads: CSVATGDYQPQHF. In DNA, the CDR3 is TGCAGCGTTGCTACAGGAGACTATCAGCCCCAGCATTTT.